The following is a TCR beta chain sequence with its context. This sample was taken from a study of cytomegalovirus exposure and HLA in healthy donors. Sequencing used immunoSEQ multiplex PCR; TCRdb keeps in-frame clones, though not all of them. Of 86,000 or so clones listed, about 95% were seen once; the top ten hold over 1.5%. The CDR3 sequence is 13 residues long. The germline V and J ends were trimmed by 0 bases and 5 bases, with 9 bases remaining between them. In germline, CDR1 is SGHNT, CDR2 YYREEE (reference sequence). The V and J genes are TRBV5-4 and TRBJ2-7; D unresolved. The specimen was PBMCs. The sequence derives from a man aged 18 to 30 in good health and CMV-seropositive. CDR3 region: CASSLGSTNEQYF. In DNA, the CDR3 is TGTGCCAGCAGCTTGGGTAGTACTAACGAGCAGTACTTC.